These T cell receptor beta chains were read from a single sample in a study of cytomegalovirus exposure and HLA in healthy donors. The assay was immunoSEQ multiplex PCR, and TCRdb's table has in-frame clones only and misses some. This table holds 150,000 to 200,000 clones, approximately 86% found once. The specimen was PBMCs. The receptor set was obtained from a woman aged 18 to 35 in good health and CMV-seronegative. The CDR3 runs from the conserved cysteine through the conserved F or W. Fields, in order: J gene, D gene, V gene, clone size, CDR3 DNA, CDR3 protein. D genes are given only for firm matches. A clone size is listed for some rows: how often the clone was seen (once, few, many), or a class if it is expanded.

>TRBJ1-2|NA|TRBV28|once
TGTGCCAGCAGTTTAGGAGGGAACTATGGCTACACCTTC
CASSLGGNYGYTF
>TRBJ2-1|TRBD2|TRBV6-1|NA
TGTGCCAGCAAGCTAGCGGGAGAGGGAAATGAGCAGTTCTTC
CASKLAGEGNEQFF
>TRBJ2-2|TRBD2|TRBV7-2|NA
TGTGCCAGCAGCTTACGCGGGGGGGCCTCGGGGGAGCTGTTTTTT
CASSLRGGASGELFF
>TRBJ1-3|NA|TRBV30|NA
TGTGCCTGGAGACTGCCGGGACTTAGCTCTGGAAACACCATATATTTT
CAWRLPGLSSGNTIYF
>TRBJ1-4|TRBD1|TRBV5-8|NA
TGTGCCAGCAAAAGGACAGGGGCAAATGAAAAACTGTTTTTT
CASKRTGANEKLFF
>TRBJ2-7|NA|TRBV11-2|NA
TGTGCCAGCAGCTTAGATATAAGGGGATACGAGCAGTACTTC
CASSLDIRGYEQYF
>TRBJ2-1|TRBD1|TRBV29-1|NA
TGCAGCGTTTTAACAGGGGGCAATGAGCAGTTCTTC
CSVLTGGNEQFF
>TRBJ2-3|TRBD2|TRBV2|NA
TGTGCCAGCACTCTAGCGGGAGTGCCAGATACGCAGTATTTT
CASTLAGVPDTQYF
>TRBJ2-7|TRBD2|TRBV27|NA
TGTGCCAGCAGTTACGATTCCGGGACTACTCCCGAGCAGTACTTC
CASSYDSGTTPEQYF
>TRBJ2-1|TRBD1|TRBV5-8|NA
TGTGCCAGCAGCGGCGGGACAGGGGACCACAATGAGCAGTTCTTC
CASSGGTGDHNEQFF
>TRBJ1-1|NA|TRBV2|few
TGTGCCAGCCGGGACACTGAAGCTTTCTTT
CASRDTEAFF
>TRBJ2-7|NA|TRBV28|NA
TGTGCCAGCAGTTTAAGGTCAGCGTGGAGCTACGAGCAGTACTTC
CASSLRSAWSYEQYF
>TRBJ2-7|TRBD1|TRBV4-2|NA
TGTGCCAGCAGCCTCCGGGACAGGGAGTACGAGCAGTACTTC
CASSLRDREYEQYF
>TRBJ2-2|TRBD1|TRBV18|NA
TGTGCCAGCTCAGGATACTCCGGGACAGATAATTCGAACACCGGGGAGCTGTTTTTT
CASSGYSGTDNSNTGELFF
>TRBJ1-6|NA|TRBV25-1|NA
TGTGCCAGCAGTGATGTAATAGCGGGATCCCAGAATTCACCCCTCCACTTT
CASSDVIAGSQNSPLHF
>TRBJ2-7|TRBD1|TRBV30|NA
TGTGCCTGGATCTGGACAGGGGGCTTCGAGCAGTACTTC
CAWIWTGGFEQYF
>TRBJ1-1|NA|TRBV11-2|NA
TGTGCCAGCAGAAGTATCGAGGGGGATTACACTGAAGCTTTCTTT
CASRSIEGDYTEAFF
>TRBJ1-5|NA|TRBV4-1|few
TGCGCCAGCAGCCAAGTCGGAGGAAATCAGCCCCAGCATTTT
CASSQVGGNQPQHF
>TRBJ1-4|NA|TRBV27|NA
TGTGCCAGCAGTTTAACTAACCAATTCGCGTACTCTAATGAAAAACTGTTTTTT
CASSLTNQFAYSNEKLFF
>TRBJ2-1|NA|TRBV5-6|NA
TGTGCCAGCAGCTTGCGGGATAGCCCCAGGTTCTTC
CASSLRDSPRFF
>TRBJ2-7|TRBD1|TRBV28|NA
TGTGCCAGCAGTTTAGACAGGGTCTACGAGCAGTACTTC
CASSLDRVYEQYF
>TRBJ1-2|TRBD1|TRBV25-1|NA
TGTGCCAGCAGTGAGAGCCGGGACAGTCGGAGCTATGGCTACACCTTC
CASSESRDSRSYGYTF
>TRBJ1-6|TRBD1|TRBV27|NA
TGTGCCAGCAGTTTTGTGACAGGGATATTTTTTTATTCACCCCTCCACTTT
CASSFVTGIFFYSPLHF
>TRBJ1-2|NA|TRBV10-3|NA
TGTGCCATCAGTGAGGGACAGTACTCCCCCTATGGCTACACCTTC
CAISEGQYSPYGYTF
>TRBJ2-7|NA|TRBV28|NA
TGTGCCAGCAGCTGGGGGCACGAGCAGTACTTC
CASSWGHEQYF
>TRBJ1-5|NA|TRBV10-2|NA
TGCGCCAGCAGGGGGCAGGGCCGGAGTCAGCCCCAGCATTTT
CASRGQGRSQPQHF
>TRBJ2-1|NA|TRBV4-1|once
TGCGCCAGCAGCCAGTTACTAGGGACTTCGGGTTACAATGAGCAGTTCTTC
CASSQLLGTSGYNEQFF
>TRBJ1-1|NA|TRBV25-1|NA
TGTGCCAGCAGTGAATTGGCAGGGATTGGCACTGAAGCTTTCTTT
CASSELAGIGTEAFF
>TRBJ2-1|TRBD2|TRBV5-1|once
TGCGCCAGCAGCGGGACTAGTTTTATCAATGAGCAGTTCTTC
CASSGTSFINEQFF
>TRBJ1-1|NA|TRBV28|NA
TGTGCCAGCGAACTCGTCAGGGGCGGGACTGAAGCTTTCTTT
CASELVRGGTEAFF
>TRBJ1-2|TRBD1|TRBV19|NA
TGTGCCAGTAGTATAGGTTTAGTAGGACAGGACCCTAACTATGGCTACACCTTC
CASSIGLVGQDPNYGYTF
>TRBJ1-3|NA|TRBV5-4|NA
TGTGCCAGCAGCTTGGCTCCTCAAGCAAACACCATATATTTT
CASSLAPQANTIYF
>TRBJ2-1|NA|TRBV4-1|NA
TGCGCCAGCAGCCAAGATAGGCTGGGCCGGGGCAATGAGCAGTTCTTC
CASSQDRLGRGNEQFF
>TRBJ2-7|TRBD1|TRBV9|NA
TGTGCCAGCAGCGTAGCTATGGGGGGACAGGGGCCCTACGAGCAGTACTTC
CASSVAMGGQGPYEQYF
>TRBJ2-1|NA|TRBV12-5|NA
TGTGCTAGTGTCCTAGACGGGGGTCCCTACAATGAGCAGTTCTTC
CASVLDGGPYNEQFF
>TRBJ1-1|TRBD1|TRBV6-6|NA
TGTGCCAGCAGTCCTCAGGGGGGACTGAACACTGAAGCTTTCTTT
CASSPQGGLNTEAFF
>TRBJ2-3|NA|TRBV2|NA
TGTGCCAGCAGTAGCGGGACAAGCACAGATACGCAGTATTTT
CASSSGTSTDTQYF
>TRBJ2-7|TRBD1|TRBV30|NA
TGTGCCTGGGGGACAGTAAGAACCTACGAGCAGTACTTC
CAWGTVRTYEQYF
>TRBJ1-2|NA|TRBV11-2|NA
TGTGCCAGCAGCTCTGGACAGATTTATGGCTACACCTTC
CASSSGQIYGYTF